The 32 T cell receptor beta chains given below trace back to one sample, sequenced in a study of cytomegalovirus exposure and HLA in healthy donors. Both 60 Vbeta primers and 13 Jbeta primers went into the PCR. TCRdb keeps only in-frame clones here, not all; method: immunoSEQ multiplex PCR. The profile shows about 70,000 clones, approximately 90% of them singletons. The specimen was PBMCs. All receptors come from a woman aged 30 to 39 in good health and CMV-seronegative.

The J gene is TRBJ1-2, the V gene TRBV7-9; 7 positions agree with TRBD1. V gave up 1 base and J gave up 4 bases; unmatched junction bases: 9. Germline CDR1 reads SEHNR; CDR2 reads FQNEAQ (reference sequence). CDR3 length: 16 residues. CDR3 sequence: CASSLGGDSFLYGYTF. CDR3 sequence (DNA): TGTGCCAGCAGCTTAGGGGGGGACAGTTTCCTCTATGGCTACACCTTC.

The chain combines TRBV21-1 with TRBJ2-3; TRBD1 reflects the table's D call only, with no check against the DNA. TRBV21-1 is described as a pseudogene. The CDR3 extends over 13 amino acids. The CDR3 bases are TGTGCCACCGACCGACAGGTTCCCGATACGCAGTATTTT. This sequence encodes CATDRQVPDTQYF.

The chain couples TRBV7-2 to TRBJ2-7, with 8 bases matching TRBD2. This CDR3 has 15 amino acids. Germline CDR1 is SGHTA and CDR2 is FQGNSA. J lost 4 bases, V lost 5 bases, and 10 bases had no gene match. CDR3 DNA sequence: TGTGCCAGCAGCCCCGGGGGGGGATCGGCATACGAGCAGTACTTC. Encoded protein: CASSPGGGSAYEQYF.

This clone was seen a single time. J is TRBJ2-7 and V is TRBV2, with 8 bases identical to TRBD2. V dropped 7 bases and J dropped 0; count of bases not matched to a gene: 8. The CDR3 covers 15 residues. The germline CDR1 and CDR2 sequences are SNHLY and FYNNEI. CDR3 residues: CASTLLAVSSYEQYF. DNA for the CDR3: TGTGCCAGCACCCTACTAGCGGTAAGCTCCTACGAGCAGTACTTC.

The chain recombines TRBV11-2 with TRBJ1-4; TRBD1 might be the D (6 bases). Germline CDR1 and CDR2: SGHAT and FQNNGV. This CDR3 region has 16 residues. V lost 3 bases, J lost 8 bases, and 19 bases lay in between. In DNA, the CDR3 is TGTGCCAGCAGCTTGCCCGGTCGGGGGGGCCGAGAAAAACTGTTTTTT. Protein: CASSLPGRGGREKLFF.

The chain is built from TRBV12-2 and TRBJ1-5; TRBD1, the table's D call, lacks a check against the DNA. TRBV12-2 is shown as a pseudogene. The CDR3 loop spans 18 amino acids. Here the CDR3 reads CASRARFTGNEGNQPQHF. CDR3 nucleotides: TGTGCAAGTCGCGCCCGCTTTACAGGGAACGAGGGCAATCAGCCCCAGCATTTT.

The sample holds a few counts of this clone. The rearrangement joins TRBV5-1 to TRBJ1-1; D perhaps matches TRBD1 (6 bases). Germline CDR1 and CDR2: SGHRS and YFSETQ. There are 15 residues in the CDR3. V shed 2 bases and J shed 5 bases, with 16 bases lying between them. The CDR3 sequence is CASSFKGDEKTEAFF. CDR3 coding DNA: TGCGCCAGCAGCTTCAAGGGGGACGAGAAGACTGAAGCTTTCTTT. Full variable domain (remainder filled in from reference TRBV5-1 and TRBJ1-1): KAGVTQTPRYLIKTRGQQVTLSCSPISGHRSVSWYQQTPGQGLQFLFEYFSETQRNKGNFPGRFSGRQFSNSRSEMNVSTLELGDSALYLCASSFKGDEKTEAFFGQGTRLTVV.

The chain is built from TRBV30 and TRBJ2-3, with 7 nucleotides matching TRBD1. Germline CDR1 GTSNPN, CDR2 SVGIG (reference sequence). V was clipped by 4 bases and J by 4 bases; unmatched bases: 8. The CDR3 is 14 amino acids. The CDR3 sequence is CAWTSIGGSDTQYF. The CDR3 nucleotides are TGTGCCTGGACCTCGATAGGGGGCTCAGATACGCAGTATTTT. Drawing the rest from reference TRBV30 and TRBJ2-3, the complete variable domain is SQTIHQWPATLVQPVGSPLSLECTVEGTSNPNLYWYRQAAGRGLQLLFYSVGIGQISSEVPQNLSASRPQDRQFILSSKKLLLSDSGFYLCAWTSIGGSDTQYFGPGTRLTVL.

The V gene is TRBV6-6, the J gene TRBJ2-3; 10 bases map to TRBD2. The CDR3 contains 15 residues. Germline V gives CDR1 MNHNY, CDR2 SVGAGI (reference sequence). J gave up 6 bases and V 4 bases, and 7 bases lay outside the gene matches. CDR3 nucleotides: TGTGCCAGCAGTTCTAGCGGGGGAGCCGGCGATACGCAGTATTTT. It yields the protein CASSSSGGAGDTQYF.

This chain joins TRBV19 and TRBJ2-1, with a tentative D call TRBD2 (5 bases). Between the trimmed V and J ends, which lost 7 bases and 12 bases, there was a span of 19 bases. The CDR3 has 13 amino acids. In germline, CDR1 is LNHDA, CDR2 SQIVND (reference sequence). The CDR3 DNA sequence: TGTGCCAGTACCCTGGGCCCCGGGATGGGGCAGTTCTTC. It encodes CASTLGPGMGQFF.

The chain joins TRBV11-2 to TRBJ2-1, with D tentatively TRBD2 (6 bases). This CDR3 contains 16 residues. CDR1 and CDR2 from the germline V gene are SGHAT and FQNNGV. V gave up 5 bases and J gave up 14 bases, with 28 bases separating them. CDR3 residues: CASSPTPSAGHVIEFF. For the CDR3, the DNA is TGTGCCAGCAGCCCAACACCCTCAGCGGGCCACGTAATAGAGTTCTTC.

The rearrangement links TRBV19 to TRBJ1-2; 9 nucleotides match TRBD1. CDR3 length: 13 residues. After removal of 4 bases from V and 7 bases from J, the junction contained 4 bases not matched to a gene. Germline V CDR1 and CDR2: LNHDA, SQIVND (reference sequence). CDR3 loop: CASSTQGAFGYTF. The CDR3, as DNA: TGTGCCAGTAGTACACAGGGGGCTTTTGGCTACACCTTC.

This clone showed up just once. J is TRBJ2-1 and V is TRBV4-2; 13 bases align to TRBD2. Germline CDR1 is LGHNA and CDR2 is YNFKEQ. The V segment lost 0 bases and the J segment 8 bases; nucleotides outside the gene matches: 4. The CDR3 has 16 amino acids. The CDR3, as DNA: TGTGCCAGCAGCCAAGATAGGACTAGCGGGAGACATGAGCAGTTCTTC. It translates to CASSQDRTSGRHEQFF.

In DNA form, the CDR3 reads TGCAGCGTTGAATTCCTAGCGCCATACTTC. Its protein product is CSVEFLAPYF. The chain joins TRBV29-1 to TRBJ2-7, with D perhaps TRBD2 (6 bases). Germline V CDR1 and CDR2: SQVTM, ANQGSEA. This CDR3 region has 10 residues. With 2 bases removed from V and 13 bases from J, the gap between germline ends came to 12 bases.

The rearrangement joins TRBV5-1 to TRBJ2-3, with TRBD2 matching over 10 bases. This CDR3 has 16 residues. V trimming: 0 bases; J trimming: 5 bases; junction bases outside the gene matches: 6. Germline V gene lookup returns CDR1 SGHRS and CDR2 YFSETQ. Here the CDR3 reads CASSLALAGVIDTQYF. The CDR3 DNA sequence: TGCGCCAGCAGCTTGGCCCTAGCGGGAGTCATAGATACGCAGTATTTT. The complete variable domain, with remaining parts taken from reference TRBV5-1 and TRBJ2-3, reads KAGVTQTPRYLIKTRGQQVTLSCSPISGHRSVSWYQQTPGQGLQFLFEYFSETQRNKGNFPGRFSGRQFSNSRSEMNVSTLELGDSALYLCASSLALAGVIDTQYFGPGTRLTVL.

This chain connects TRBV28 to TRBJ1-4; D is unresolved. There are 17 residues in the CDR3. The ends were cut back, 5 bases at V and 5 bases at J, with 21 bases in the middle. The germline V gene has CDR1 MDHEN and CDR2 SYDVKM. Here the CDR3 DNA reads TGTGCCAGCAGTCCCCGGGCGCGGAGGGCCGAAAATGAAAAACTGTTTTTT. This codes for CASSPRARRAENEKLFF.

This chain connects TRBV11-3 to TRBJ2-2, with 7 bases lining up with TRBD1. CDR3 length: 14 residues. V dropped 5 bases and J dropped 2; count of bases not matched to a gene: 2. Germline V lookup: CDR1 SGHNT, CDR2 YENEEA. CDR3 in DNA: TGTGCCAGCAGCGGGACAGTAAACACCGGGGAGCTGTTTTTT. This gives the protein CASSGTVNTGELFF.

The chain has TRBV28 and TRBJ2-3; D might be TRBD2 (6 bases). Germline V gene lookup returns CDR1 MDHEN and CDR2 SYDVKM. V was clipped by 7 bases and J by 4 bases, with 15 bases between them. The CDR3 loop spans 14 amino acids. This CDR3 reads CASIVGGISDTQYF. The CDR3 bases are TGTGCCAGCATCGTTGGCGGGATATCAGATACGCAGTATTTT.

The V gene is TRBV20-1, the J gene TRBJ1-1; D not certain. Trimming left V 4 bases short and J 2 bases short, with 5 bases between. Germline values: CDR1 DFQATT, CDR2 SNEGSKA (reference sequence). The CDR3 totals 11 residues. The CDR3 loop reads CSATYNTEAFF. CDR3 bases: TGCAGTGCTACTTATAACACTGAAGCTTTCTTT.

The chain carries TRBV15 and TRBJ2-7; 7 positions match TRBD2. V gave up 0 bases and J gave up 3 bases; unmatched junction bases: 5. CDR1 and CDR2 from the germline V gene are LNHNV and YYDKDF (reference sequence). The CDR3 sequence is 15 residues long. The chain's CDR3 is CATSRDTERGYEQYF. The CDR3 region has the DNA TGTGCCACCAGCAGAGATACCGAGCGGGGCTACGAGCAGTACTTC. The whole variable domain, remainder taken from reference TRBV15 and TRBJ2-7, is DAMVIQNPRYQVTQFGKPVTLSCSQTLNHNVMYWYQQKSSQAPKLLFHYYDKDFNNEADTPDNFQSRRPNTSFCFLDIRSPGLGDTAMYLCATSRDTERGYEQYFGPGTRLTVT.

The V gene is TRBV11-2, the J gene TRBJ2-5; 16 nucleotides align to TRBD2. This CDR3 has 18 residues. The germline V gene has CDR1 SGHAT and CDR2 FQNNGV. The J segment lost 5 bases and the V segment lost 1 base, leaving 7 bases of the junction unmatched. CDR3 sequence (DNA): TGTGCCAGCAGCTTAGTGGGACTAGCGGGAGGGCCAGGGGAGACCCAGTACTTC. Translation: CASSLVGLAGGPGETQYF.

The chain is built from TRBV6-5 and TRBJ2-5; 8 nucleotides align to TRBD1. The CDR3 has 14 residues. V lost 5 bases to trimming and J lost 6 bases; unmatched junction nucleotides: 8. Germline V lookup: CDR1 MNHEY, CDR2 SVGAGI. Here the CDR3 reads CASSRGQGRKTQYF. The CDR3 nucleotides read TGTGCCAGCAGTCGAGGACAGGGTCGGAAGACCCAGTACTTC.

V usage is TRBV4-2 and J usage is TRBJ2-5, with 8 bases fitting TRBD2. The better agreement between TRBJ2-7 and the DNA end casts doubt on the J call. Looked up from germline, CDR1 is LGHNA and CDR2 is YNFKEQ. The CDR3 sequence is 19 residues long. The CDR3 reads CASSQDTGGDTTLSYEQYF. CDR3 nucleotides: TGTGCCAGCAGCCAAGATACGGGGGGGGACACAACCCTCTCCTACGAGCAGTACTTC.

V usage is TRBV6-1 and J usage is TRBJ1-1; 9 bases match TRBD1. Germline V gene data show CDR1 as MNHNS and CDR2 as SASEGT. This CDR3 contains 14 residues. J gave up 4 bases and V 4 bases, and 4 bases lay outside the gene matches. DNA for the CDR3: TGTGCCAGCAGTGGTGGACAGGGGTTCACTGAAGCTTTCTTT. It codes for CASSGGQGFTEAFF.

The V and J genes are TRBV19 and TRBJ1-1; D is uncertain. Between the trimmed V and J ends, which lost 3 bases and 8 bases, there was a span of 13 bases. CDR3 length: 13 residues. Germline V CDR1 and CDR2: LNHDA, SQIVND (reference sequence). The CDR3 here is CASSMVEGREAFF. CDR3 nucleotide sequence: TGTGCCAGTAGTATGGTAGAGGGCAGGGAAGCTTTCTTT.

The V and J genes are TRBV7-2 and TRBJ2-7; TRBD2 aligns across 11 bases. Germline CDR1 SGHTA, CDR2 FQGNSA. The trim removed 5 bases at V and 6 bases at J, leaving 6 bases unmatched. The CDR3 runs to 14 residues. CDR3 amino acids: CASSDSGRVREQYF. The CDR3 DNA is TGTGCCAGCAGCGATAGCGGGAGGGTACGCGAGCAGTACTTC.

This rearrangement joins TRBV5-1 to TRBJ1-1; possibly TRBD1 for D (6 bases). Germline V gene sequence: CDR1 SGHRS, CDR2 YFSETQ. This CDR3 contains 13 residues. The V end lost 4 bases, the J end lost 1 base, and 8 bases lay between the germline ends. In DNA form, the CDR3 reads TGCGCCAGCAGCCAGGGACAGAACACTGAAGCTTTCTTT. Encoded protein: CASSQGQNTEAFF. The full variable domain, completed using reference TRBV5-1 and TRBJ1-1, is KAGVTQTPRYLIKTRGQQVTLSCSPISGHRSVSWYQQTPGQGLQFLFEYFSETQRNKGNFPGRFSGRQFSNSRSEMNVSTLELGDSALYLCASSQGQNTEAFFGQGTRLTVV.

The chain is built from TRBV6-5 and TRBJ2-7, with TRBD2 as a possible D gene (5 bases). V was trimmed by 6 bases and J by 7 bases, leaving 19 bases between them. The CDR3 is 14 residues long. Germline CDR1 and CDR2: MNHEY and SVGAGI. The CDR3 loop is CASSNRGRGSEQYF. The CDR3 DNA is TGTGCCAGCAGCAATCGGGGTCGGGGTTCAGAGCAGTACTTC.

The chain has TRBV11-3 and TRBJ2-7; D is unclear. Trimming pared 3 bases from V and 5 bases from J, leaving 14 bases between. The CDR3 is 14 residues long. CDR1 is SGHNT, CDR2 YENEEA, per germline. The chain's CDR3 is CASSLDSWKDEQYF. The CDR3 DNA is TGTGCCAGCAGCTTGGATAGCTGGAAAGACGAGCAGTACTTC.

This chain joins TRBV11-2 and TRBJ2-7; TRBD2 might be the D (5 bases). The CDR3 is 15 amino acids. V was cut by 2 bases and J by 2 bases, with 13 bases left in between. Germline V gives CDR1 SGHAT, CDR2 FQNNGV. The CDR3 sequence: CASSLYEGTTYEQYF. CDR3 coding DNA: TGTGCCAGCAGCTTATACGAGGGTACCACCTACGAGCAGTACTTC.

The rearrangement joins TRBV5-1 to TRBJ2-2, with D unresolved. V was clipped by 5 bases and J by 6 bases, with 14 bases between them. Germline-derived CDR1 and CDR2 are SGHRS and YFSETQ. There are 14 residues in the CDR3. The CDR3 region is CASRLDLGSGELFF. The CDR3 DNA reads as TGCGCCAGCAGACTTGACCTCGGGTCCGGGGAGCTGTTTTTT.

The gene calls are TRBV9 and TRBJ1-1; tentative D call: TRBD1 (5 bases). CDR1 and CDR2 (germline): SGDLS, YYNGEE. There are 14 residues in the CDR3. V was cut by 0 bases and J by 3 bases, with 9 bases left in between. CDR3 sequence (DNA): TGTGCCAGCAGCGTAGCTACCAGGGACACTGAAGCTTTCTTT. This encodes CASSVATRDTEAFF. The whole variable domain, filled in from reference TRBV9 and TRBJ1-1, reads DSGVTQTPKHLITATGQRVTLRCSPRSGDLSVYWYQQSLDQGLQFLIQYYNGEERAKGNILERFSAQQFPDLHSELNLSSLELGDSALYFCASSVATRDTEAFFGQGTRLTVV.